A selection of T cell receptor beta chains follows, all from one sample in a study of T-cell memory formation after mild COVID-19. TCRdb used MiXCR to reprocess the 5' RACE reads, holding one entry per CDR3 protein. The data show about 390,000 distinct CDR3 sequences, approximately 15% seen once. The sample consisted of PBMCs or a T cell subset sorted from them (not recorded which). Receptors originate from a young man who had mild COVID-19 (a few samples of this study predate the infection). Cell type and time point are not known. CDR3s include the opening cysteine and the closing phenylalanine or tryptophan. Fields, in order: J gene, CDR3 length, V gene, D gene, clone size, CDR3 DNA, CDR3 protein. D genes are given only for firm matches. Clone size is given for some rows only: seen once, a few or many times, or a class if the clone is expanded.

j_call: TRBJ2-1; cdr3_length: 16; v_call: TRBV19; d_call: .; clone_size: few; cdr3_nt: TGTGCCAGTAGTATCGCTTTCGGCTCTAGCTCTTGGGAGCAGTTCTTC; cdr3_aa: CASSIAFGSSSWEQFF
j_call: TRBJ2-3; cdr3_length: 12; v_call: TRBV20-1; d_call: .; clone_size: .; cdr3_nt: TGCAGTGCCTCCGGACCCACAGATACGCAGTATTTT; cdr3_aa: CSASGPTDTQYF
j_call: TRBJ2-7; cdr3_length: 12; v_call: TRBV11-2; d_call: .; clone_size: .; cdr3_nt: TGTGCCAGCAGCTTACGCGAGTACGAGCAGTACTTC; cdr3_aa: CASSLREYEQYF
j_call: TRBJ2-5; cdr3_length: 17; v_call: TRBV20-1; d_call: TRBD2; clone_size: .; cdr3_nt: TGCAGTGCTAGGAACCCTCCTAGCGGGGAAAAACAAGAGACCCAGTACTTC; cdr3_aa: CSARNPPSGEKQETQYF
j_call: TRBJ1-4; cdr3_length: 15; v_call: TRBV10-3; d_call: TRBD1; clone_size: .; cdr3_nt: TGTGCCACCCGGGGACAGGGATGGGAAAATGAAAAACTGTTTTTT; cdr3_aa: CATRGQGWENEKLFF
j_call: TRBJ2-3; cdr3_length: 12; v_call: TRBV27; d_call: .; clone_size: .; cdr3_nt: TGTGCCAGCAGTTTACCGGTGGGACCGCAGTATTTT; cdr3_aa: CASSLPVGPQYF
j_call: TRBJ2-1; cdr3_length: 15; v_call: TRBV7-2; d_call: TRBD2; clone_size: few; cdr3_nt: TGTGCCAGCAGCACCTCCCCCTTAGCGGGCAATGAGCAGTTCTTC; cdr3_aa: CASSTSPLAGNEQFF
j_call: TRBJ1-2; cdr3_length: 16; v_call: TRBV18; d_call: .; clone_size: few; cdr3_nt: TGTGCCAGCTCAGAGGGACGGAGTGGAGGGCGCTATGGCTACACCTTC; cdr3_aa: CASSEGRSGGRYGYTF
j_call: TRBJ1-4; cdr3_length: 14; v_call: TRBV20-1; d_call: .; clone_size: .; cdr3_nt: TGCAGTGCTAGAGATTTGGGGGGCGATGAAAAACTGTTTTTT; cdr3_aa: CSARDLGGDEKLFF
j_call: TRBJ1-2; cdr3_length: 16; v_call: TRBV20-1; d_call: .; clone_size: .; cdr3_nt: TGCAGTGCTAGCGCGCTCCGGGACACATTTAACTATGGCTACACCTTC; cdr3_aa: CSASALRDTFNYGYTF
j_call: TRBJ2-1; cdr3_length: 16; v_call: TRBV6-1; d_call: TRBD2; clone_size: .; cdr3_nt: TGTGCCAGCAGTGAATACAGCGGGGGGCCCTACAATGAGCAGTTCTTC; cdr3_aa: CASSEYSGGPYNEQFF
j_call: TRBJ2-2; cdr3_length: 16; v_call: TRBV9; d_call: .; clone_size: .; cdr3_nt: TGTGCCAGCAGCGTATATGAAACCGAGAACACCGGGGAGCTGTTTTTT; cdr3_aa: CASSVYETENTGELFF
j_call: TRBJ1-5; cdr3_length: 13; v_call: TRBV5-1; d_call: .; clone_size: .; cdr3_nt: TGCGCCAGCAGACGGACGGAAAATCAGCCCCAGCATTTT; cdr3_aa: CASRRTENQPQHF
j_call: TRBJ1-2; cdr3_length: 13; v_call: TRBV6-5; d_call: .; clone_size: .; cdr3_nt: TGTGCCAGCAGTTACTCTCCGTTCTATGGCTACACCTTC; cdr3_aa: CASSYSPFYGYTF